What follows are 14 T cell receptor beta chains derived from one specimen sequenced in a study of Ad26.COV2.S vaccination and SARS-CoV-2 variants. TCRdb's table, derived via immunoSEQ multiplex PCR, lists solely in-frame clones and lacks some. The profile covers a few hundred thousand clones, with around 90% appearing a single time and about 4.5% taken by the ten largest. As to treatment: 15 to 20 received Ad26.COV2.S at low or high dose, single or two shots; five or six received placebo; per-sample allocation not given. The investigators took samples on day 63 after the first vaccine or placebo injection. The sequencing here drew on peripheral blood, taken in a trial of Ad26.COV2.S vaccine versus placebo. The receptor set was obtained from a person aged 18-60 years who received the Ad26.COV2.S COVID-19 vaccine or a placebo.

The count of this clone is one. This chain joins TRBV12-3 or TRBV12-4 and TRBJ2-1; the D gene is possibly TRBD1 (5 bases). The CDR3 length is 12 residues. Between the trimmed V and J ends, which lost 2 bases and 6 bases, there was a span of 5 bases. The CDR3 sequence: CASSLQGNEQFF. The CDR3 DNA follows: TGTGCCAGCAGTTTACAGGGCAATGAGCAGTTCTTC.

V gene TRBV7-2 combines with J gene TRBJ1-3; D is possibly TRBD1 (6 bases). CDR1 is SGHTA, CDR2 FQGNSA, per germline. The V gene lost 6 bases and the J gene lost 3 bases, with 12 bases spanning the gap. This CDR3 is built from 14 residues. CDR3 loop: CASSQTGYGNTIYF. As DNA, the CDR3 is TGTGCCAGCAGTCAGACAGGATATGGAAACACCATATATTTT.

The CDR3 region has the DNA TGCGCCAGCAGCTTGGTTCCAGGGGGCTACAATGAGCAGTTCTTC. Protein: CASSLVPGGYNEQFF. This rearrangement joins TRBV5-1 to TRBJ2-1; 7 bases agree with TRBD1. Unmatched junction bases numbered 3, after V lost 0 bases and J lost 3 bases. Germline loops: CDR1 SGHRS, CDR2 YFSETQ. This CDR3 contains 15 residues. Drawing the rest from reference TRBV5-1 and TRBJ2-1, the complete variable domain is KAGVTQTPRYLIKTRGQQVTLSCSPISGHRSVSWYQQTPGQGLQFLFEYFSETQRNKGNFPGRFSGRQFSNSRSEMNVSTLELGDSALYLCASSLVPGGYNEQFFGPGTRLTVL.

The rearrangement uses TRBV5-6 and TRBJ2-3, with 11 bases aligning to TRBD2. The V gene's germline CDR1 is SGHDT and CDR2 YYEEEE. This CDR3 has 14 residues. The J segment lost 8 bases and the V segment lost 4 bases, leaving 6 bases of the junction unmatched. In DNA, the CDR3 is TGTGCCAGCAGCCATCCGGGACTAGCGGTTACGCAGTATTTT. This codes for CASSHPGLAVTQYF. Drawing the rest from reference TRBV5-6 and TRBJ2-3, the complete variable domain is DAGVTQSPTHLIKTRGQQVTLRCSPKSGHDTVSWYQQALGQGPQFIFQYYEEEERQRGNFPDRFSGHQFPNYSSELNVNALLLGDSALYLCASSHPGLAVTQYFGPGTRLTVL.

The chain combines TRBV10-1 with TRBJ2-7, with 8 positions matching TRBD1. CDR3 length: 15 residues. V was pared by 6 bases and J by 6 bases, with 13 bases of the junction left unmatched. In germline, CDR1 is WNHNN, CDR2 SYGVQD (reference sequence). The CDR3 region is CASRAWTGCSTEQYF. The DNA of the CDR3 is TGCGCCAGCAGAGCCTGGACAGGGTGCTCCACCGAGCAGTACTTC.

This clone was seen only a few times. The rearrangement links TRBV18 to TRBJ2-3, with D unresolved. The germline V gene encodes CDR1 KGHSH and CDR2 LQKENI. This CDR3 region has 13 residues. V shed 2 bases and J shed 0 bases, with 3 bases lying between them. CDR3 protein: CASSPTSTDTQYF. DNA for the CDR3: TGTGCCAGCTCACCAACTAGCACAGATACGCAGTATTTT.

The chain couples TRBV11-1 to TRBJ2-7, with D hard to call. The CDR3 totals 12 residues. V lost 5 bases and J lost 5, with 10 bases in between. The germline V gene has CDR1 SGHAT and CDR2 FQDESV (reference sequence). The DNA of the CDR3 is TGTGCCAGCAGCCCGGAAAGAGACGAGCAGTACTTC. As protein: CASSPERDEQYF.

The CDR3 bases are TGCGCCAGCAGCTGGGGTAGGGGAGGGCCGGACGAGCAGTACTTC. This translates into CASSWGRGGPDEQYF. The V call is TRBV5-1, the J call TRBJ2-7; TRBD2 matches 7 bases. This CDR3 spans 15 amino acids. V lost 3 bases to trimming and J lost 5 bases; unmatched junction nucleotides: 11. Per germline, CDR1 SGHRS and CDR2 YFSETQ.

This clone came up once. This sequence joins TRBV15 and TRBJ2-7; no firm D call. The CDR3 length is 13 residues. The germline CDR1 and CDR2 sequences are LNHNV and YYDKDF (reference sequence). V shed 1 base and J shed 5 bases, with 9 bases lying between them. CDR3 sequence reads: CATSRVGSHEQYF. As DNA, the CDR3 is TGTGCCACCAGCAGAGTAGGTTCCCACGAGCAGTACTTC.

This rearrangement joins TRBV19 to TRBJ1-2; TRBD1 agrees at 10 bases. Germline values: CDR1 LNHDA, CDR2 SQIVND (reference sequence). V gave up 5 bases and J gave up 2 bases; unmatched junction bases: 2. The CDR3 length is 14 residues. The CDR3 sequence is CASSPGQGNYGYTF. For the CDR3, the DNA is TGTGCCAGTAGTCCGGGACAGGGGAACTATGGCTACACCTTC.

This chain joins TRBV19 and TRBJ2-1; 13 nucleotides agree with TRBD2. Germline CDR1 LNHDA, CDR2 SQIVND (reference sequence). Trimming at V came to 5 bases and at J to 4 bases, leaving 5 bases not matched to a gene. This CDR3 contains 16 residues. CDR3 DNA sequence: TGTGCCAGTAGTGCGCCGGGACTAGCGGGGTACAATGAGCAGTTCTTC. This sequence encodes CASSAPGLAGYNEQFF.

This clone occurred a few times. The V and J genes are TRBV29-1 and TRBJ1-2, with 9 bases fitting TRBD1. After removal of 7 bases from V and 6 bases from J, the junction contained 6 bases not matched to a gene. This CDR3 is built from 12 residues. Per germline, CDR1 SQVTM and CDR2 ANQGSEA. The CDR3 reads CSAQGQGHGYTF. The CDR3 region has the DNA TGCAGCGCCCAGGGACAGGGCCATGGCTACACCTTC.

J is TRBJ1-2 and V is TRBV2, with unresolved D. CDR3 length equals 16 residues. V lost 7 bases to trimming and J lost 0 bases, with 18 bases between them. The germline CDR1 and CDR2 sequences are SNHLY and FYNNEI. CDR3 loop: CASTPSGGFSNYGYTF. CDR3 bases: TGTGCCAGCACCCCTTCCGGAGGGTTTTCTAACTATGGCTACACCTTC. Filled out from reference TRBV2 and TRBJ1-2, the complete variable domain reads EPEVTQTPSHQVTQMGQEVILRCVPISNHLYFYWYRQILGQKVEFLVSFYNNEISEKSEIFDDQFSVERPDGSNFTLKIRSTKLEDSAMYFCASTPSGGFSNYGYTFGSGTRLTVV.

J is TRBJ2-3 and V is TRBV11-2; D possibly corresponds to TRBD2 (6 bases). The germline gives CDR1 SGHAT, CDR2 FQNNGV. This CDR3 comprises 13 residues. The ends were cut back, 5 bases at V and 8 bases at J, with 14 bases in the middle. The CDR3 sequence is CASSHGGSTTQYF. The CDR3 DNA sequence: TGTGCCAGCAGCCATGGAGGGTCCACTACGCAGTATTTT.